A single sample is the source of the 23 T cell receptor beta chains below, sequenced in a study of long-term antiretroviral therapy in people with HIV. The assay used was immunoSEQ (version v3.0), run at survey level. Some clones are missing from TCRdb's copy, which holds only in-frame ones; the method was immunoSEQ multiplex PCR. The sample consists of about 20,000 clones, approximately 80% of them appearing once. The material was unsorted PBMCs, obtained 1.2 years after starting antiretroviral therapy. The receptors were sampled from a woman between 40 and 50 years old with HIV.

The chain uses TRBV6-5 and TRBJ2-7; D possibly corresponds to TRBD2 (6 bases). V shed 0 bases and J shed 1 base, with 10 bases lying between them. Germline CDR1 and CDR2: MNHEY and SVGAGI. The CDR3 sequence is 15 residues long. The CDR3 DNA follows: TGTGCCAGCAGTTACTCGACCGGGGGTTCCTACGAGCAGTACTTC. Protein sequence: CASSYSTGGSYEQYF.

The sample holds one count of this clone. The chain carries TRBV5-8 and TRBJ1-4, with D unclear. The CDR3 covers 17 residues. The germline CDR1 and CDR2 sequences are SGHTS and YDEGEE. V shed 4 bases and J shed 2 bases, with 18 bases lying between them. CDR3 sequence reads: CASSDPTAGRTNEKLFF. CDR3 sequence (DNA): TGTGCCAGCAGCGACCCCACCGCCGGGCGGACTAATGAAAAACTGTTTTTT.

CDR3 coding DNA: TGTGCCAGCTGGGGCAGCGACTCTGGAAACACCATATATTTT. It translates to CASWGSDSGNTIYF. This chain uses TRBV27 with TRBJ1-3; D might be TRBD1 (5 bases). The V gene's germline CDR1 is MNHEY and CDR2 SMNVEV (reference sequence). Trimming shortened V by 8 bases and J by 0 bases, and 11 bases separated the two germline ends. The CDR3 covers 14 residues.

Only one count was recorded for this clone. CDR3 nucleotide sequence: TGTGCCAGCAGCCGCAGGGGGCGGGTAGGAGAAAAACTGTTTTTT. It is translated as CASSRRGRVGEKLFF. The chain joins TRBV5-6 to TRBJ1-4, with 8 bases aligning to TRBD1. The CDR3 contains 15 residues. V lost 4 bases and J lost 8; bases outside the gene matches: 10. The germline gives CDR1 SGHDT, CDR2 YYEEEE.

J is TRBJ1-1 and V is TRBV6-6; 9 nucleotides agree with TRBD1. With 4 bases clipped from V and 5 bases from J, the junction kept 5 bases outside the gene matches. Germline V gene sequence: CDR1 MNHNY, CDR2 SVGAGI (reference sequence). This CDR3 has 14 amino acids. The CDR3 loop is CASSSWTGATEAFF. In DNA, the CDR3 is TGTGCCAGCAGTTCCTGGACAGGGGCAACTGAAGCTTTCTTT.

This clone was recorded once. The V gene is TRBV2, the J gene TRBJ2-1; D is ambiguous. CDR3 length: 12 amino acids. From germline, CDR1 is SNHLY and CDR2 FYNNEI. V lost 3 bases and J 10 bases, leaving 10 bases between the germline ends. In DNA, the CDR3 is TGTGCCAGCAGTGAGACTCTCAAAGAGCAGTTCTTC. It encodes CASSETLKEQFF.

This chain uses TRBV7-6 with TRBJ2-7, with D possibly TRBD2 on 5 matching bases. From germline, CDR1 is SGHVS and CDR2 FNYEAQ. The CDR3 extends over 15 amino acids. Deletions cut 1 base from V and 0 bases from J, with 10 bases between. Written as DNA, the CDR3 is TGTGCCAGCAGCTTAGGGGTCGGGATCTCCTACGAGCAGTACTTC. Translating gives CASSLGVGISYEQYF.

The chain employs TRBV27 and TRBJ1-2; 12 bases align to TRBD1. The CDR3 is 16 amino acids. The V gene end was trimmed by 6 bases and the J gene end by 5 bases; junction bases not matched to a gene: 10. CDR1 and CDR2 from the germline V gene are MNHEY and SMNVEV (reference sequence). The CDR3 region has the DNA TGTGCCAGCAGCCCCCTGGGGACAGGGGGCTTTTATGGCTACACCTTC. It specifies CASSPLGTGGFYGYTF.

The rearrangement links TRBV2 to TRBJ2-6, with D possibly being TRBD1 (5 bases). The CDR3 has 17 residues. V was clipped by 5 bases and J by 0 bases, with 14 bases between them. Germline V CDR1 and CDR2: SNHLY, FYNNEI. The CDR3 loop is CASSYDSPSSGANVLTF. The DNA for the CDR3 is TGTGCCAGCAGTTATGACAGTCCCAGCTCTGGGGCCAACGTCCTGACTTTC.

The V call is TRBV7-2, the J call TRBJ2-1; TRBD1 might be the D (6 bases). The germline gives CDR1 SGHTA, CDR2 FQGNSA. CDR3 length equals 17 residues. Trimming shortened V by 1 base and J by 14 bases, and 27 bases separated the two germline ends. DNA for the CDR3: TGTGCCAGCAGCTTAGGGGGCTACAACGTGGCGCGCGAGGGGGAGTTCTTC. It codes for CASSLGGYNVAREGEFF.

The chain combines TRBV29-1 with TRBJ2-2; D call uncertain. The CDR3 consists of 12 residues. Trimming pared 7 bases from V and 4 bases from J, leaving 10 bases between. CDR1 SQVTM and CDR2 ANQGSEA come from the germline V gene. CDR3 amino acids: CSAKYGTGELFF. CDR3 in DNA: TGCAGCGCCAAATATGGCACCGGGGAGCTGTTTTTT.

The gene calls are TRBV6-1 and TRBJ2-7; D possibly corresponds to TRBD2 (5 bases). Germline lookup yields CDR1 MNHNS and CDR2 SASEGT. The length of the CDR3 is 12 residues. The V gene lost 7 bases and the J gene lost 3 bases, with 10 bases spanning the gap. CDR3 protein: CASKLRDYEQYF. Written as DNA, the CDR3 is TGTGCCAGCAAATTGAGGGACTACGAGCAGTACTTC.

This chain's CDR3 is CASSAGLAPGELFF. CDR3 DNA sequence: TGCGCCAGCAGCGCGGGACTAGCGCCCGGGGAGCTGTTTTTT. V and J are TRBV4-1 and TRBJ2-2; TRBD2 aligns across 10 bases. Unmatched junction bases numbered 3, after V lost 5 bases and J lost 6 bases. The CDR3 runs to 14 residues. In germline, CDR1 is MGHRA, CDR2 YSYEKL.

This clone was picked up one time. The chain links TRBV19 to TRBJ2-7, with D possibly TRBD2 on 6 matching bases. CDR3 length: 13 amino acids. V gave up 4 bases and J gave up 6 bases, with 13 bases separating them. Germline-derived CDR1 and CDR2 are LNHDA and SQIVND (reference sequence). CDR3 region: CASSTRVEGEQYF. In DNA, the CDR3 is TGTGCCAGTAGTACCCGGGTGGAGGGCGAGCAGTACTTC.

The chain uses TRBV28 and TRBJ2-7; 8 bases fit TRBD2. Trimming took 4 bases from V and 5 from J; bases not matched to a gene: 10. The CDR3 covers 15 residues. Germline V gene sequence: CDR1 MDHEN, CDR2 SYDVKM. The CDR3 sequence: CASSSAAGGTDEQYF. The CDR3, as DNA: TGTGCCAGCAGTTCCGCTGCGGGAGGTACCGACGAGCAGTACTTC.

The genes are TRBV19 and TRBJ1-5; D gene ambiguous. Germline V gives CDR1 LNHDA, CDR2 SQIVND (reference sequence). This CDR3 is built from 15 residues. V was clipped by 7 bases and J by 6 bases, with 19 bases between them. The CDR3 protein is CASKDPGSRSQPQHF. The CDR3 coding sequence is TGTGCCAGTAAGGATCCCGGGTCCCGTTCTCAGCCCCAGCATTTT. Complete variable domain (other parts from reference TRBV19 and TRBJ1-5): DGGITQSPKYLFRKEGQNVTLSCEQNLNHDAMYWYRQDPGQGLRLIYYSQIVNDFQKGDIAEGYSVSREKKESFPLTVTSAQKNPTAFYLCASKDPGSRSQPQHFGDGTRLSIL.

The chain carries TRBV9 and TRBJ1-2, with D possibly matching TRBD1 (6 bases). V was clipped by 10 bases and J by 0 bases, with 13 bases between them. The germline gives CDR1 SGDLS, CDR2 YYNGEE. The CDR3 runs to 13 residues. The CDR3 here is CASEGVSNYGYTF. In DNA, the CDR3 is TGTGCCTCGGAGGGGGTCTCTAACTATGGCTACACCTTC.

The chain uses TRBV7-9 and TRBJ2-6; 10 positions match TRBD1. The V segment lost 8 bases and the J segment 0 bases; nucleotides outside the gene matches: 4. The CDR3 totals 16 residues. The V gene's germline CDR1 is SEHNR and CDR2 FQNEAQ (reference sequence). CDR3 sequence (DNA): TGTGCCAGCCAGACAGGGGGCGGCTCTGGGGCCAACGTCCTGACTTTC. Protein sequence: CASQTGGGSGANVLTF.

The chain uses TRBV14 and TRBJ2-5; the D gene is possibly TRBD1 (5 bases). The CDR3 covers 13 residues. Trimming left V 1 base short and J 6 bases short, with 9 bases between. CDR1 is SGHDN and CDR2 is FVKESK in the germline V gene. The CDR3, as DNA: TGTGCCAGCAGCCAAGGGGGCGCGAAGACCCAGTACTTC. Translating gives CASSQGGAKTQYF. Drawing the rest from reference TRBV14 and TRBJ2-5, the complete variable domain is EAGVTQFPSHSVIEKGQTVTLRCDPISGHDNLYWYRRVMGKEIKFLLHFVKESKQDESGMPNNRFLAERTGGTYSTLKVQPAELEDSGVYFCASSQGGAKTQYFGPGTRLLVL.

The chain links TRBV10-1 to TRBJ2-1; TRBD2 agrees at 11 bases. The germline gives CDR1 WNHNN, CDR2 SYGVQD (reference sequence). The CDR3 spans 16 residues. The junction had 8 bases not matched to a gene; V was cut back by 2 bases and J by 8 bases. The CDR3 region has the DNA TGCGCCAGCAGTGAGACCCGTAGCGGGAGGGCCGATGAGCAGTTCTTC. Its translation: CASSETRSGRADEQFF.

CDR3 in DNA: TGTGCCAGCAGCGGCCGGGACTCCTACACCGGGGAGCTGTTTTTT. Translation: CASSGRDSYTGELFF. This chain joins TRBV9 and TRBJ2-2, with D perhaps TRBD2 (6 bases). Germline assignment: CDR1 SGDLS and CDR2 YYNGEE. The CDR3 totals 15 residues. The germline V and J ends were trimmed by 3 bases and 3 bases, with 12 bases remaining between them.

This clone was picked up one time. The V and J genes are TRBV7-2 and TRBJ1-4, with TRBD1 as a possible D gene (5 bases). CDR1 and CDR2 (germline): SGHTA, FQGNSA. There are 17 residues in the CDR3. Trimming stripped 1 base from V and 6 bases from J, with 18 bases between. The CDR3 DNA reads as TGTGCCAGCAGCTTAGTCCGGGGGGGTCAGGCGTATGAAAAACTGTTTTTT. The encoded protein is CASSLVRGGQAYEKLFF.

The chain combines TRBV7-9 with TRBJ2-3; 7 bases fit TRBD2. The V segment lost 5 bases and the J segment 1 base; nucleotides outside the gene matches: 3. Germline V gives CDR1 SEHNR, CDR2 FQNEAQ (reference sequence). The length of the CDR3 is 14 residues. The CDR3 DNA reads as TGTGCCAGCAGCATTGGACTAGGCACAGATACGCAGTATTTT. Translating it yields CASSIGLGTDTQYF. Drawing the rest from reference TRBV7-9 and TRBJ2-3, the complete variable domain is DTGVSQNPRHKITKRGQNVTFRCDPISEHNRLYWYRQTLGQGPEFLTYFQNEAQLEKSRLLSDRFSAERPKGSFSTLEIQRTEQGDSAMYLCASSIGLGTDTQYFGPGTRLTVL.